Below are 10 T cell receptor beta chains sequenced from a single sample in a study of OX40 agonist ivuxolimab in advanced cancers. The repertoire was sequenced with immunoSEQ multiplex PCR; TCRdb's copy has only in-frame clones and lacks some. This sample carries about 18,000 clones, about two thirds of them seen once, and the ten largest clones take more than 25%. The material was CD4+ or CD8+ T cells sorted from blood, obtained in a trial of the OX40 agonist ivuxolimab. These receptors came from an adult with an advanced solid tumor such as melanoma, head and neck, liver or kidney cancer.

V is TRBV19 and J is TRBJ2-1, with no clear D. Germline V gene data show CDR1 as LNHDA and CDR2 as SQIVND (reference sequence). Trimming cost V 4 bases and J 7 bases, with 14 bases left between them. CDR3 length: 14 amino acids. DNA for the CDR3: TGTGCCAGTAGTAATGATCCGGAGATTAATGAGCAGTTCTTC. This codes for CASSNDPEINEQFF.

The chain has TRBV11-2 and TRBJ1-5; tentative D call: TRBD1 (5 bases). This CDR3 contains 16 residues. V lost 5 bases and J lost 6, with 20 bases in between. From germline, CDR1 is SGHAT and CDR2 FQNNGV. The CDR3 coding sequence is TGTGCCAGCAGCCCAGCTTTTCTAGGGGTAGGTCAGCCCCAGCATTTT. This translates into CASSPAFLGVGQPQHF.

The gene calls are TRBV30 and TRBJ2-6, with D tentatively TRBD1 (6 bases). Germline CDR1 and CDR2: GTSNPN and SVGIG (reference sequence). The CDR3 length is 14 residues. With 5 bases removed from V and 2 bases from J, the gap between germline ends came to 10 bases. The CDR3: CAWHPGAGANVLTF. In DNA, the CDR3 is TGTGCCTGGCATCCAGGGGCTGGGGCCAACGTCCTGACTTTC.

This clone is medium-sized within its sample. CDR3 in DNA: TGTGCCAGCAGTTCTCCCGGTCCAGCGGGGGGATCCTACGAGCAGTACTTC. The encoded protein is CASSSPGPAGGSYEQYF. This sequence joins TRBV28 and TRBJ2-7, with 9 bases lining up with TRBD2. This CDR3 comprises 17 residues. Germline V gene sequence: CDR1 MDHEN, CDR2 SYDVKM. Trimming took 4 bases from V and 1 from J; bases not matched to a gene: 11. Based on the CDR3 plus reference TRBV28 and TRBJ2-7, the full variable domain is DVKVTQSSRYLVKRTGEKVFLECVQDMDHENMFWYRQDPGLGLRLIYFSYDVKMKEKGDIPEGYSVSREKKERFSLILESASTNQTSMYLCASSSPGPAGGSYEQYFGPGTRLTVT.

The rearrangement uses TRBV28 and TRBJ1-1; 8 bases agree with TRBD1. V lost 6 bases to trimming and J lost 0 bases; unmatched junction nucleotides: 9. Per germline, CDR1 MDHEN and CDR2 SYDVKM. The CDR3 has 16 amino acids. CDR3 sequence (DNA): TGTGCCAGCAGCAGGAAATGGACAGGGATGAACACTGAAGCTTTCTTT. It translates to CASSRKWTGMNTEAFF.

This rearrangement joins TRBV4-3 to TRBJ2-1, with 11 bases matching TRBD2. CDR1 LGHNA and CDR2 YSLEER come from the germline V gene. The CDR3 extends over 15 amino acids. J gave up 11 bases and V 1 base, and 7 bases lay outside the gene matches. The CDR3 nucleotides read TGCGCCAGCAGCCAAGCCCCGACTAGCGGGGAAAAGCAGTTCTTC. Its protein product is CASSQAPTSGEKQFF.

The V and J genes are TRBV4-1 and TRBJ2-1, with D tentatively TRBD1 or TRBD2 (5 bases each). V was trimmed by 0 bases and J by 5 bases, leaving 17 bases between them. This CDR3 is built from 17 residues. The V gene's germline CDR1 is MGHRA and CDR2 YSYEKL. The CDR3, as DNA: TGCGCCAGCAGCCAAGACCCCCGGGACCACAGGAACAATGAGCAGTTCTTC. It codes for CASSQDPRDHRNNEQFF.

This clone was seen only a few times. This chain links TRBV30 with TRBJ1-5; D may be TRBD1 (6 bases). CDR3 length equals 13 residues. V shed 2 bases and J shed 3 bases, with 8 bases lying between them. The germline CDR1 and CDR2 sequences are GTSNPN and SVGIG (reference sequence). The CDR3 spells CAWSSGVNQPQHF. CDR3 bases: TGTGCCTGGAGTTCAGGGGTCAATCAGCCCCAGCATTTT.

The chain carries TRBV19 and TRBJ1-2; D not resolved. Germline assignment: CDR1 LNHDA and CDR2 SQIVND (reference sequence). The CDR3 consists of 16 residues. Trimming shortened V by 0 bases and J by 6 bases, and 17 bases separated the two germline ends. The CDR3 is CASSIDPSGSPHGYTF. The CDR3 nucleotides are TGTGCCAGTAGTATAGATCCCAGCGGCAGCCCCCATGGCTACACCTTC.

This chain links TRBV6-5 with TRBJ2-5, with D perhaps TRBD2 (5 bases). The DNA end favors TRBJ2-7, so the J call may be wrong. This CDR3 is built from 14 residues. The germline V gene encodes CDR1 MNHEY and CDR2 SVGAGI. The CDR3 here is CASSYISSSYEQYF. The CDR3 coding sequence is TGTGCCAGCAGTTATATTTCTAGCAGCTACGAGCAGTACTTC.